This T cell receptor (beta chain) was captured by sequencing in a study of blood T cells in healthy people across ages (dated by TCRdb to 2013 to 2016). About the study as a whole: In model experiments, template switching captured roughly one uniquely barcoded TCR beta cDNA molecule for every two T cells. For two donors (one aged 18 to 29 and one aged 80 or older), the study analyzed two additional independent replicas of 1 million unique cDNA reads from the same blood draw. To track age-related changes in TCR beta repertoire diversity, the study relied on deep sequencing normalized with unique cDNA molecular identifiers. Donors were grouped into four age groups: young (average roughly 15 years), middle-aged (39), aged (roughly 62) and long-lived (approximately 75).

The CDR3 holds 15 amino acids from the cysteine to the phenylalanine. Just the 45-base CDR3 DNA is kept, in frame starting at base 1. CDR1 and CDR2 are read off the germline V gene as SQVTM and ANQGSEA. V lost 3 bases and J lost 5 bases, and the count of bases not matched to a germline gene is 7. In its sample, this clonotype was seen a few times. It has no known antigen specificity. No quality values exist for individual bases; no much larger clone is one base distant. The receptor library was made with 5' RACE. TCRdb names Illumina HiSeq 2500 as the instrument used. A second PCR of about 6 to 11 cycles was performed with a sample-barcoded 5' primer and a J-beta primer mix. Each TCR beta cDNA molecule received a unique molecular identifier from a template-switch 5' adaptor carrying 12 random nucleotides. Each sample yielded at least 3 million CDR3-containing paired-end reads. The Mint cDNA synthesis kit, primed by a TRBC-specific oligonucleotide, was used to synthesize first-strand cDNA from all RNA. Following uracil-DNA glycosylase treatment, a first 18-cycle PCR with universal primers M1SS and BC2_uni_R was performed on all cDNA. The published analysis was carried out like this. Each sample was normalized by randomly selecting 1 million high-quality reads, each carrying a distinct molecular identifier. Instead of being binned into consensus sequences, reads with shared molecular identifiers were discarded. MiTCR, with a Q25 quality threshold and the strictest error-elimination algorithm, was used for CDR3 identification, clonotype clustering and error correction. A nonparametric unseen species model with Euler transformation was used to estimate a lower bound on total TCR beta diversity. The public reads were reprocessed in TCRdb via fastp at Q25 and MiXCR, keeping in-frame beta chains. Records with the same CDR3 protein are collapsed into one entry carrying the most frequent genes and DNA. What appears here as the V and J calls and clone size reflects TCRdb's work, not the paper's. The sample table records 500,000 to 550,000 distinct CDR3 sequences; 24% of these occur just once. Together, the top ten hold around 10% of the sample.

Here is what the overall study found, with its caveats: Because the CMV infection status of the donors was unknown, age-related changes in expanded clonotypes may potentially have been confounded. A strong correlation was found between observed TCR beta diversity and the percentage of naive T cells measured by flow cytometry. As age increased, observed TCR beta diversity per million T cells dropped in a roughly linear way, and a significant reduction was already evident by age approximately 40. The long-lived group showed more naive CD4+ T cells, fewer expanded clones and increased TCR diversity than the aged group, suggesting age selection. Estimates of total diversity based on one million sequenced T cells were considered lower bounds and underestimates. Because profiling used bulk unsorted PBMCs, naive and antigen-experienced compartments could not be compared conclusively.

The 39 donors, aged about 6 to 95 years, were systemically healthy Caucasian individuals from Russia. Each donor gave roughly 9.5 milliliters of peripheral blood, collected into EDTA-treated Vacutainer tubes. Ficoll-Paque density-gradient centrifugation was used to isolate PBMCs, with at least 6.5 million per sample. Trizol reagent was used to extract total RNA from the PBMCs, yielding at least 6 micrograms per sample. The percentages of naive CD45RAhigh/CD27high T cells were determined by flow cytometry on a PBMC aliquot from every donor. This same sample was also part of a study on T cells of mothers and their children. Per the second study: Nine systemically healthy Caucasian individuals, comprising three mothers and their six children, were included as donors. cDNA synthesis consumed the entire amount of extracted RNA, loaded at 1.5 ug RNA in each 15 ul reaction. In the second PCR, the M1S primer added sample barcodes and 2-4 random nucleotides. More than 8.5 million TCR beta CDR3 reads were obtained from each mother, and 2.5 million to 3 million reads were obtained from each child. TCR recombination output is similarly shaped by thymic selection in related and unrelated pairs, with a minor effect exerted by inherited differences. Normalized repertoire overlap in related mother-child pairs was always slightly higher than in unrelated mother-child pairs, but the difference was never significant. With a sensitivity of approximately 93 clones per million clonotypes, no persistent microchimeric T cell clones were detected. In the study, deep NGS was used to compare the TCR beta repertoires of mothers and children, and features distinguishing related mother-child pairs from unrelated individuals were sought. The mean age was about 40 +/- 4 years for the mothers and roughly 11 +/- 4 years for the children. After adapter ligation was performed with NEBNext reagents, the libraries were sequenced on an Illumina HiSeq 2000 with 100+100 nt paired-end reads. Mother and child libraries were prepared a month apart and sequenced in separate runs to prevent cross-contamination. Between roughly 500,000 and 2,100,000 distinct TCR beta clonotypes were identified per donor. Naive TCR beta clonotypes were estimated from low-frequency clonotypes matched to each donor's FACS-determined naive share, without sorting.

Sample: blood. This sequence was found in a boy younger than 18 in good health. The chain couples TRBV29-1 to TRBJ2-1, with 10 bases matching TRBD2. The nucleotide sequence is given as TGCAGCGTTGATCCCCTCCTAGCGGGAGACAATGAGCAGTTCTTC. Its translation reads: CSVDPLLAGDNEQFF.